Listed below are T cell receptor beta chains from one sample, sequenced in a study of OX40 agonist ivuxolimab in advanced cancers. Sequencing was performed with immunoSEQ multiplex PCR; in TCRdb, only in-frame clones are kept and a portion is missing. The sample contains over 5,000 clones, about 73% of which appear only once. The source material was CD4+ or CD8+ T cells sorted from blood, sampled in a trial of the OX40 agonist ivuxolimab. These receptors came from an adult with an advanced solid tumor such as melanoma, head and neck, liver or kidney cancer. CDR3s include the opening cysteine and the closing phenylalanine or tryptophan. A D gene is named only where the DNA matches it firmly. Where a row states a size, it is once, few, many or the class of an expanded clone; other rows omit it.

J gene,V gene,clone size,D gene,CDR3 DNA,CDR3 protein
TRBJ1-1,TRBV5-4,NA,NA,TGTGCCAGCAGCGTTTTAGGGACCTGGTCGAACACTGAAGCTTTCTTT,CASSVLGTWSNTEAFF
TRBJ2-1,TRBV18,few,NA,TGTGCCAGCTCACCAAGGAGGGCCTTCTCAGATGAGCAGTTCTTC,CASSPRRAFSDEQFF
TRBJ2-7,TRBV5-4,NA,NA,TGTGCCAGCAGCTTGGGTACCTACGAGCAGTACTTC,CASSLGTYEQYF
TRBJ2-7,TRBV27,medium-sized,NA,TGTGCCAGCAGTTTATCGAGGCTTGGCGAGCAGTACTTC,CASSLSRLGEQYF
TRBJ1-4,TRBV5-1,NA,NA,TGCGCCAGCAGCTTGGCCGGGGCTCTTAATGAAAAACTGTTTTTT,CASSLAGALNEKLFF
TRBJ1-4,TRBV14,NA,TRBD1,TGTGCCAGCAGCCCGGCAGGGGGGGTGCCTAATGAAAAACTGTTTTTT,CASSPAGGVPNEKLFF
TRBJ1-5,TRBV5-6,NA,TRBD1,TGTGCCAGCAGCTTCGGGACAGTTAGCAATCAGCCCCAGCATTTT,CASSFGTVSNQPQHF
TRBJ2-1,TRBV7-8,NA,NA,TGTGCCAGCAGCCACCAACTCGGGGACGCCCTTTGGGATGAGCAGTTCTTC,CASSHQLGDALWDEQFF
TRBJ1-2,TRBV5-1,NA,NA,TGCGCCAGCAGCTTGGAAGCCTATGGCTACACCTTC,CASSLEAYGYTF
TRBJ2-2,TRBV6-1,NA,TRBD2,TGTGCCAGCAGTGAATCTAGCGGGAGGGCCACCGGGGAGCTGTTTTTT,CASSESSGRATGELFF
TRBJ2-5,TRBV12-5,few,NA,TGTGCTAGTGGGCTCGGTTATGTAGGCGCAGGACAAGAGACCCAGTACTTC,CASGLGYVGAGQETQYF
TRBJ1-1,TRBV6-6,NA,NA,TGTGCCAGCAGTTACGGATCCGGTACGGGCACTGAAGCTTTCTTT,CASSYGSGTGTEAFF
TRBJ2-2,TRBV6-4,NA,TRBD2,TGTGCCAGCAGTCCTAGCGGGAGCACCGGGGAGCTGTTTTTT,CASSPSGSTGELFF
TRBJ2-7,TRBV7-9,NA,TRBD1,TGTGCCAGCAGCTATGGACAGGGGTTCCACGAGCAGTACTTC,CASSYGQGFHEQYF
TRBJ2-3,TRBV9,NA,NA,TGTGCCAGCAGCATCTTCCTTGCAGATACGCAGTATTTT,CASSIFLADTQYF
TRBJ2-6,TRBV5-1,few,NA,TGCGCCAGCAGCATAAGGGGACCCTTATCTGGGGCCAACGTCCTGACTTTC,CASSIRGPLSGANVLTF
TRBJ1-6,TRBV5-4,NA,NA,TGTGCCAGCAGCTTGGGACGTCATAATTCACCCCTCCACTTT,CASSLGRHNSPLHF
TRBJ1-4,TRBV28,NA,NA,TGTGCCAGCAGCCCTAGGGGCGGTGAAAAACTGTTTTTT,CASSPRGGEKLFF
TRBJ2-5,TRBV7-7,large,NA,TGTGCCAGCAGCCTCCGGGACACCCAAGAGACCCAGTACTTC,CASSLRDTQETQYF
TRBJ2-1,TRBV9,NA,TRBD2,TGTGCCAGCAGCGGGGGACTAGCGGGAGGGCCCTACAATGAGCAGTTCTTC,CASSGGLAGGPYNEQFF
TRBJ2-1,TRBV11-2,few,TRBD2,TGTGCCAGCAGTGGACTAGCGGGAGCCGAGCAGTTCTTC,CASSGLAGAEQFF
TRBJ2-7,TRBV2,NA,TRBD2,TGTGCCAGCAGTGAAGCTGCGGGAGTTATATACGAGCAGTACTTC,CASSEAAGVIYEQYF
TRBJ1-2,TRBV2,NA,TRBD1,TGTGCCAGCAGTTATTGGACAGGGGAGTCTAACTATGGCTACACCTTC,CASSYWTGESNYGYTF
TRBJ2-7,TRBV4-1,NA,NA,TGCGCCAGCAGCCAAGGCCACCCGGGAGAGGCCTTTTTGAGTTACGAGCAGTACTTC,CASSQGHPGEAFLSYEQYF
TRBJ1-5,TRBV6-6,NA,NA,TGTGCCAGCAGTTTGCTCGGACGAACTAGCAATCAGCCCCAGCATTTT,CASSLLGRTSNQPQHF
TRBJ2-2,TRBV6-5,few,TRBD2,TGTGCCAGCAACCCTAGCGGGAGGGACACCGGGGAGCTGTTTTTT,CASNPSGRDTGELFF
TRBJ2-1,TRBV9,few,NA,TGTGCCAGCAGCACAGCCTATGAGCAGTTCTTC,CASSTAYEQFF
TRBJ2-3,TRBV28,NA,TRBD2,TGTGCCAGCAGTCCCTCTGCGGCGGGAGAGAGCACAGATACGCAGTATTTT,CASSPSAAGESTDTQYF
TRBJ2-1,TRBV9,NA,TRBD1,TGTGCCAGTTACCCCGGGACAGGGGCCTACAATGAGCAGTTCTTC,CASYPGTGAYNEQFF
TRBJ1-1,TRBV7-2,NA,NA,TGTGCCAGCAGCACTCGGGGAACAATGAACACTGAAGCTTTCTTT,CASSTRGTMNTEAFF
TRBJ2-3,TRBV4-2,NA,NA,TGTGCCAGCAGCCAAGATCAGACAGGCAAATCTAGCACAGATACGCAGTATTTT,CASSQDQTGKSSTDTQYF
TRBJ2-7,TRBV19,NA,TRBD1,TGTGCCAGTAGTATGGGACAGGGGTCCTACGAGCAGTACTTC,CASSMGQGSYEQYF
TRBJ2-1,TRBV2,NA,NA,TGTGCCAGCAGGACGGGGAGGAATGAGCAGTTCTTC,CASRTGRNEQFF
TRBJ2-7,TRBV7-9,NA,NA,TGTGCCAGCAGCTTAGGGTTCGGACAAGGGCACGAGCAGTACTTC,CASSLGFGQGHEQYF
TRBJ2-1,TRBV7-3,NA,TRBD1,TGTGCCAGCAGCCCCGGGACAGGGGTTGATAACTACAATGAGCAGTTCTTC,CASSPGTGVDNYNEQFF
TRBJ2-3,TRBV28,NA,TRBD2,TGTGCCAGCAGTCGAGTAGCGGGAGCTCTTTCGGATACGCAGTATTTT,CASSRVAGALSDTQYF
TRBJ1-1,TRBV19,NA,TRBD1,TGTGCCAGTAGTCACGGCTCCTCGACAGGGGGTGACACTGAAGCTTTCTTT,CASSHGSSTGGDTEAFF
TRBJ2-7,TRBV4-1,NA,TRBD1,TGCGCCAGCAGCTACCCCGGGACAGGGGCCTACGAGCAGTACTTC,CASSYPGTGAYEQYF
TRBJ1-1,TRBV11-2,large,NA,TGTGCCAGCAGCCCACTCTCAGGCTCCTCCCCTCCGGCTTTCTTT,CASSPLSGSSPPAFF
TRBJ2-1,TRBV7-6,NA,TRBD1,TGTGCCAGCAGCTTTACAGGGGTGGCCAATGAGCAGTTCTTC,CASSFTGVANEQFF
TRBJ1-1,TRBV5-6,few,NA,TGTGCCAGCAGCTTGGACAGGGCGTCCACTGAAGCTTTCTTT,CASSLDRASTEAFF
TRBJ2-1,TRBV19,NA,NA,TGTGCCAGTAGTTGGGGGACCCCCCACAATGAGCAGTTCTTC,CASSWGTPHNEQFF
TRBJ2-1,TRBV25-1,NA,NA,TGTGCCAGCAGTTCACAGTCAGGCAATGAGCAGTTCTTC,CASSSQSGNEQFF
TRBJ2-5,TRBV2,NA,NA,TGTGCCAGCACTCCCGCTGGGGGAGTCCAAGAGACCCAGTACTTC,CASTPAGGVQETQYF
TRBJ1-2,TRBV10-3,NA,NA,TGTGCCATCAGATACGAAATCCGGGACCGAGAATACTATGGCTACACCTTC,CAIRYEIRDREYYGYTF
TRBJ2-7,TRBV9,NA,NA,TGTGCCAGCAGCCCCTACCTCGAGGGCGACGAGCAGTACTTC,CASSPYLEGDEQYF
TRBJ1-2,TRBV5-4,NA,TRBD1,TGTGCCAGCAGCTTGTCCGGGACAGGGGCCATGATTCACTATGGCTACACCTTC,CASSLSGTGAMIHYGYTF
TRBJ2-1,TRBV9,NA,TRBD2,TGTGCCAGCAGCGTAGCAAAAGGACTAGCGGGAGAAACCCAGAACTACAATGAGCAGTTCTTC,CASSVAKGLAGETQNYNEQFF
TRBJ2-7,TRBV30,NA,TRBD1,TGTGCTTGGGACAGAGAAAGCTACGAGCAGTACTTC,CAWDRESYEQYF
TRBJ2-5,TRBV2,NA,NA,TGTGCCAGCAGTACGGTCGGGGCAGGGGAGACCCAGTACTTC,CASSTVGAGETQYF
TRBJ1-1,TRBV19,few,NA,TGTGCCAGTAGTTTTTGGACGGATGTGAACACTGAAGCTTTCTTT,CASSFWTDVNTEAFF
TRBJ2-7,TRBV5-5,large,NA,TGTGCCAGCAGCTTGGTGTTTCCCGGGACGGACTACGAGCAGTACTTC,CASSLVFPGTDYEQYF
TRBJ2-7,TRBV30,once,NA,TGTGCCTGGAGTGGCTTAGCTACCTACGAGCAGTACTTC,CAWSGLATYEQYF
TRBJ1-2,TRBV5-1,NA,TRBD1,TGCGCCAGCAGTCAACCGGGACAGCTATATGGCTACACCTTC,CASSQPGQLYGYTF